This T cell receptor (beta chain) was observed in a study of neurological immune-mediated disorders. In TCRdb, the 5' RACE reads were re-called with MiXCR into one record per CDR3 protein. This table has about 30,000 distinct CDR3 sequences, approximately 5.4% appearing once. Serving as healthy controls were blood bank volunteers based in Maryland, USA. Each sorted-subset library came from some 980,000 CD4+ or CD8+ T cells. V shed 2 bases and J shed 0 bases, with 9 bases lying between them. CDR1 is SGHRS and CDR2 is YFSETQ in the germline V gene. The CDR3 has 14 residues. In this sample, this clonotype turned up many times.

The chain links TRBV5-1 to TRBJ2-7; D gene uncertain. The clonotype originates from a woman aged 45-60 years in good health. Input material: CD4+ T cells from blood. This chain's CDR3 is CASSFEAHSYEQYF. The DNA of the CDR3 is TGCGCCAGCAGCTTCGAGGCTCACTCCTACGAGCAGTACTTC.